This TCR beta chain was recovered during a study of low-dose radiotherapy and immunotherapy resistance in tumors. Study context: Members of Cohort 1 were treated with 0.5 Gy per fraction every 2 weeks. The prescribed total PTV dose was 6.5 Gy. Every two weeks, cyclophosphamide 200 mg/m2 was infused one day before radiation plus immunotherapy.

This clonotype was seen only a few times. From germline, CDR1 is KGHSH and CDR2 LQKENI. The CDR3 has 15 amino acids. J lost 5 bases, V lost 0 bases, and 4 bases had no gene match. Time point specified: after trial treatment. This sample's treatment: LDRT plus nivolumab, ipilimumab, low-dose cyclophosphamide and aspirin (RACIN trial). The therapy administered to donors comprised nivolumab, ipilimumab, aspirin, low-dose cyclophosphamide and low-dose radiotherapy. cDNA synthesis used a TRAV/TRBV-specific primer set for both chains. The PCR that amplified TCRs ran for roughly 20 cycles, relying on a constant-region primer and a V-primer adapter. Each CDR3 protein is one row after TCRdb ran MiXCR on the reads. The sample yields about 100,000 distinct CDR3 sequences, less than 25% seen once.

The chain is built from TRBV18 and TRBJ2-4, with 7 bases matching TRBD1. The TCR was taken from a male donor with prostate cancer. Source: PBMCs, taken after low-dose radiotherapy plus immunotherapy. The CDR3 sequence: CASSPPRQGENIQYF. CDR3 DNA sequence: TGTGCCAGCTCACCACCGAGGCAGGGGGAAAACATTCAGTACTTC. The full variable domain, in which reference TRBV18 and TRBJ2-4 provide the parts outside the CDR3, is NAGVMQNPRHLVRRRGQEARLRCSPMKGHSHVYWYRQLPEEGLKFMVYLQKENIIDESGMPKERFSAEFPKEGPSILRIQQVVRGDSAAYFCASSPPRQGENIQYFGAGTRLSVL.